These T cell receptor beta chains were read from a single sample in a study of blood T cell repertoires in COVID-19. Produced via immunoSEQ multiplex PCR; TCRdb's table is partial and in-frame only. The table shows 70,000 or so clones, with about four fifths occurring only once. The sample taken for sequencing was peripheral blood. The receptors shown here come from a human donor in a cohort sampled during active COVID-19. Both conserved end residues are part of each CDR3. Fields, in order: clone size, D gene, J gene, V gene, CDR3 protein, CDR3 DNA. D genes are given only for firm matches. Clone size, where shown, is once, few, many, or a class for clones that have expanded.

clone size: .; D gene: .; J gene: TRBJ2-7; V gene: TRBV4-1; CDR3 protein: CASSLKRGSSYEQYF; CDR3 DNA: TGCGCCAGCAGCCTGAAACGAGGGAGCTCCTACGAGCAGTACTTC
clone size: few; D gene: .; J gene: TRBJ2-5; V gene: TRBV7-9; CDR3 protein: CASSFLSSRETQYF; CDR3 DNA: TGTGCCAGCAGCTTTCTCAGTTCTCGAGAGACCCAGTACTTC
clone size: .; D gene: .; J gene: TRBJ1-2; V gene: TRBV4-2; CDR3 protein: CASRSYGDYGYTF; CDR3 DNA: TGTGCCAGCAGATCGTACGGAGACTATGGCTACACCTTC
clone size: few; D gene: TRBD1; J gene: TRBJ1-6; V gene: TRBV27; CDR3 protein: CASSGQGGSPLHF; CDR3 DNA: TGTGCCAGCAGCGGACAGGGGGGTTCACCCCTCCACTTT
clone size: .; D gene: .; J gene: TRBJ1-2; V gene: TRBV27; CDR3 protein: CASRSLGRLNYGYTF; CDR3 DNA: TGTGCCAGCAGGTCCCTGGGGCGGCTTAACTATGGCTACACCTTC
clone size: .; D gene: TRBD1; J gene: TRBJ1-2; V gene: TRBV27; CDR3 protein: CASGYHGTDGYTF; CDR3 DNA: TGTGCCAGCGGGTACCACGGGACAGATGGCTACACCTTC
clone size: .; D gene: TRBD1; J gene: TRBJ1-4; V gene: TRBV3-1/TRBV3-2; CDR3 protein: CASSQGQGSLFGKLFF; CDR3 DNA: TGTGCCAGCAGCCAAGGACAGGGATCTTTATTCGGAAAACTGTTTTTT
clone size: .; D gene: TRBD1; J gene: TRBJ2-1; V gene: TRBV5-8; CDR3 protein: CASSQQGVDNEQFF; CDR3 DNA: TGTGCCAGCAGCCAGCAGGGGGTTGACAATGAGCAGTTCTTC
clone size: .; D gene: .; J gene: TRBJ2-2; V gene: TRBV12-5; CDR3 protein: CASGTGFPGELFF; CDR3 DNA: TGTGCTAGTGGCACAGGGTTCCCCGGGGAGCTGTTTTTT
clone size: .; D gene: .; J gene: TRBJ2-7; V gene: TRBV27; CDR3 protein: CASSLALMPFTALWRGPYEQYF; CDR3 DNA: TGTGCCAGCAGCTTAGCCCTTATGCCCTTCACAGCCCTTTGGCGGGGACCCTACGAGCAGTACTTC
clone size: .; D gene: .; J gene: TRBJ1-6; V gene: TRBV6-5; CDR3 protein: CASSQGISYNSPLHF; CDR3 DNA: TGTGCCAGCAGCCAGGGTATCTCCTATAATTCACCCCTCCACTTT
clone size: few; D gene: .; J gene: TRBJ1-5; V gene: TRBV18; CDR3 protein: CASSRTGGDQPQHF; CDR3 DNA: TGTGCCAGCTCACGAACGGGGGGCGATCAGCCCCAGCATTTT
clone size: .; D gene: TRBD2; J gene: TRBJ2-3; V gene: TRBV5-4; CDR3 protein: CASSLVAGGQDTQYF; CDR3 DNA: TGTGCCAGCAGCTTGGTGGCGGGGGGGCAAGATACGCAGTATTTT
clone size: .; D gene: .; J gene: TRBJ1-1; V gene: TRBV3-1/TRBV3-2; CDR3 protein: CASSQGSRGAFF; CDR3 DNA: TGTGCCAGCAGCCAAGGGTCCCGAGGAGCTTTCTTT
clone size: .; D gene: TRBD1; J gene: TRBJ2-7; V gene: TRBV5-1; CDR3 protein: CASTTGQGDPHEQYF; CDR3 DNA: TGCGCCAGCACTACGGGGCAGGGGGACCCCCACGAGCAGTACTTC
clone size: .; D gene: .; J gene: TRBJ2-7; V gene: TRBV19; CDR3 protein: CASSTGFAGYEQYF; CDR3 DNA: TGTGCCAGTAGTACAGGATTTGCAGGGTACGAGCAGTACTTC
clone size: .; D gene: TRBD1; J gene: TRBJ1-1; V gene: TRBV15; CDR3 protein: CATSRGGQLTEAFF; CDR3 DNA: TGTGCCACCAGCAGAGGGGGACAGCTAACTGAAGCTTTCTTT
clone size: .; D gene: .; J gene: TRBJ1-3; V gene: TRBV9; CDR3 protein: CASSVSRERNTIYF; CDR3 DNA: TGTGCCAGCAGCGTATCCAGGGAACGAAACACCATATATTTT
clone size: .; D gene: TRBD2; J gene: TRBJ2-7; V gene: TRBV9; CDR3 protein: CASSASGGLSLGEQYF; CDR3 DNA: TGTGCCAGCAGCGCTAGCGGGGGTCTTTCTCTGGGCGAGCAGTACTTC
clone size: .; D gene: .; J gene: TRBJ2-5; V gene: TRBV7-9; CDR3 protein: CASSPQTAGTQYF; CDR3 DNA: TGTGCCAGCAGCCCCCAGACAGCGGGGACCCAGTACTTC
clone size: .; D gene: TRBD1; J gene: TRBJ1-2; V gene: TRBV6-4; CDR3 protein: CASSLEQGDYGYTF; CDR3 DNA: TGTGCCAGCAGTCTAGAACAGGGGGACTATGGCTACACCTTC
clone size: .; D gene: .; J gene: TRBJ2-7; V gene: TRBV6-5; CDR3 protein: CASSPGYSYEQYF; CDR3 DNA: TGTGCCAGCAGCCCGGGGTACTCCTACGAGCAGTACTTC
clone size: once; D gene: .; J gene: TRBJ1-3; V gene: TRBV13; CDR3 protein: CASSLYGGYSGNTIYF; CDR3 DNA: TGTGCCAGCAGCTTATACGGCGGATACTCTGGAAACACCATATATTTT
clone size: .; D gene: TRBD1; J gene: TRBJ1-2; V gene: TRBV7-2; CDR3 protein: CASSPGGTGVDRGYTF; CDR3 DNA: TGTGCCAGCAGCCCGGGGGGGACAGGGGTCGATAGGGGCTACACCTTC
clone size: .; D gene: TRBD2; J gene: TRBJ2-7; V gene: TRBV7-8; CDR3 protein: CASSFLRRGGLSSEQYF; CDR3 DNA: TGTGCCAGCAGCTTTCTTCGACGGGGGGGCCTTAGTTCCGAGCAGTACTTC
clone size: .; D gene: TRBD1; J gene: TRBJ2-1; V gene: TRBV7-2; CDR3 protein: CASSLGTVGQFF; CDR3 DNA: TGTGCCAGCAGCCTAGGGACAGTGGGGCAGTTCTTC
clone size: .; D gene: TRBD2; J gene: TRBJ2-7; V gene: TRBV6-6; CDR3 protein: CASSPNVGGGEYEQYF; CDR3 DNA: TGTGCCAGCAGTCCAAATGTCGGGGGGGGTGAATACGAGCAGTACTTC
clone size: .; D gene: .; J gene: TRBJ2-1; V gene: TRBV4-3; CDR3 protein: CASSQDLARANEQFF; CDR3 DNA: TGCGCCAGCAGCCAAGATTTAGCCAGGGCCAATGAGCAGTTCTTC
clone size: .; D gene: TRBD1; J gene: TRBJ2-7; V gene: TRBV27; CDR3 protein: CASRDRDSSYEQYF; CDR3 DNA: TGTGCCAGCCGGGACAGGGATAGCTCCTACGAGCAGTACTTC
clone size: .; D gene: .; J gene: TRBJ2-7; V gene: TRBV7-6; CDR3 protein: CASSSRRGEQYF; CDR3 DNA: TGTGCCAGCAGCTCCCGAAGAGGCGAGCAGTACTTC
clone size: .; D gene: TRBD1; J gene: TRBJ1-4; V gene: TRBV5-1; CDR3 protein: CASSRDRGREKLFF; CDR3 DNA: TGCGCCAGCAGCAGGGACAGGGGTAGAGAAAAACTGTTTTTT
clone size: .; D gene: TRBD2; J gene: TRBJ2-7; V gene: TRBV7-2; CDR3 protein: CASSVTSGGREQYF; CDR3 DNA: TGTGCCAGCAGCGTTACTAGCGGGGGGCGAGAGCAGTACTTC
clone size: .; D gene: TRBD2; J gene: TRBJ2-7; V gene: TRBV5-4; CDR3 protein: CASSSRLAGGNEQYF; CDR3 DNA: TGTGCCAGCAGCTCCAGACTAGCGGGGGGTAACGAGCAGTACTTC
clone size: .; D gene: TRBD2; J gene: TRBJ2-7; V gene: TRBV9; CDR3 protein: CASSARLAGNIYEQYF; CDR3 DNA: TGTGCCAGCAGCGCCCGACTAGCGGGCAACATCTACGAGCAGTACTTC
clone size: .; D gene: TRBD2; J gene: TRBJ2-7; V gene: TRBV3-1/TRBV3-2; CDR3 protein: CASSPQGAGVYEQYF; CDR3 DNA: TGTGCCAGCAGCCCTCAGGGAGCGGGGGTCTACGAGCAGTACTTC
clone size: .; D gene: .; J gene: TRBJ2-7; V gene: TRBV20-1; CDR3 protein: CSASTPSRGAYEQYF; CDR3 DNA: TGCAGTGCTAGTACCCCAAGCCGGGGAGCCTACGAGCAGTACTTC
clone size: .; D gene: TRBD1; J gene: TRBJ2-6; V gene: TRBV7-3; CDR3 protein: CASSLQGAAGANVLTF; CDR3 DNA: TGTGCCAGCAGCTTGCAGGGGGCGGCTGGGGCCAACGTCCTGACTTTC
clone size: few; D gene: TRBD2; J gene: TRBJ2-7; V gene: TRBV2; CDR3 protein: CASSPTSGGTYEQYF; CDR3 DNA: TGTGCCAGCAGTCCGACTAGCGGGGGGACCTACGAGCAGTACTTC
clone size: few; D gene: .; J gene: TRBJ1-2; V gene: TRBV7-9; CDR3 protein: CASSTREFPSNSAGYTF; CDR3 DNA: TGTGCCAGCAGCACACGGGAGTTCCCCTCAAACTCCGCTGGCTACACCTTC
clone size: .; D gene: TRBD1; J gene: TRBJ1-2; V gene: TRBV4-2; CDR3 protein: CASSQENTGGYGYTF; CDR3 DNA: TGTGCCAGCAGCCAAGAGAATACAGGGGGCTATGGCTACACCTTC
clone size: .; D gene: TRBD1; J gene: TRBJ2-7; V gene: TRBV30; CDR3 protein: CAWSAQGGIYEQYF; CDR3 DNA: TGTGCCTGGAGTGCACAGGGGGGTATCTACGAGCAGTACTTC
clone size: .; D gene: .; J gene: TRBJ1-3; V gene: TRBV5-1; CDR3 protein: CASSLGGQISGNTIYF; CDR3 DNA: TGCGCCAGCAGCTTGGGCGGACAGATCTCTGGAAACACCATATATTTT
clone size: .; D gene: .; J gene: TRBJ1-5; V gene: TRBV18; CDR3 protein: CASSPERNQPQHF; CDR3 DNA: TGTGCCAGCTCACCAGAGAGGAATCAGCCCCAGCATTTT
clone size: .; D gene: TRBD1; J gene: TRBJ1-4; V gene: TRBV7-2; CDR3 protein: CASSLTQGASEKLFF; CDR3 DNA: TGTGCCAGCAGCTTAACCCAGGGGGCTAGTGAAAAACTGTTTTTT
clone size: .; D gene: .; J gene: TRBJ1-3; V gene: TRBV7-9; CDR3 protein: CASSLAQAPTIYF; CDR3 DNA: TGTGCCAGCAGCTTAGCGCAAGCTCCGACCATATATTTT